This note documents a single T cell receptor beta chain sequence. Generated by immunoSEQ multiplex PCR, the TCRdb table keeps only in-frame clones and is missing some. The data hold 35,000 to 45,000 clones, with 90% observed a single time. The CDR3 is made up of 15 amino acids. Germline V gives CDR1 SGHRS, CDR2 YFSETQ. With V trimmed by 4 bases and J by 11 bases, 17 bases remained unmatched. This sample was included in a study of PD-L1 blockade in urothelial cancer. Background on the study: Blood underwent analysis 3 weeks (second dose) and 6 weeks after treatment began.

The material sequenced was PBMCs, taken around atezolizumab (anti-PD-L1) treatment. The rearrangement joins TRBV5-1 to TRBJ2-5, with TRBD1 matching 7 bases. The sequence was obtained from a man between 65 and 85 years old with urothelial cancer. In nucleotides, the CDR3 is TGCGCCAGCAGCCCGAGTATGGACAGGTCCTCACCTCAGTACTTC. Translated, it gives CASSPSMDRSSPQYF.